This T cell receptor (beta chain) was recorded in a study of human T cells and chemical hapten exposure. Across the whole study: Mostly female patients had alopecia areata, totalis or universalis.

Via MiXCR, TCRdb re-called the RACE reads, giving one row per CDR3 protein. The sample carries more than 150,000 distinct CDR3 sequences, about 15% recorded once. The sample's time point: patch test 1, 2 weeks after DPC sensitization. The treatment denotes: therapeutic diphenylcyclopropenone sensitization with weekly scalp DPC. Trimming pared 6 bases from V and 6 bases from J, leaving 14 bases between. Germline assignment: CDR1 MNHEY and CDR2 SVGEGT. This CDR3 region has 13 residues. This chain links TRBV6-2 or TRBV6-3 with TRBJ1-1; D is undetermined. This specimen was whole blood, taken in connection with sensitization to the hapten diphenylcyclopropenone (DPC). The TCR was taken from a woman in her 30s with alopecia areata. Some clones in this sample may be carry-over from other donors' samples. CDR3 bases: TGTGCCAGCAGAACTACTAGGATTGCTGAAGCTTTCTTT. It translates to CASRTTRIAEAFF.